This T cell receptor (beta chain) comes out of a study of cytomegalovirus exposure and HLA in healthy donors. Study conclusions and caveats: Association of a missense DCLRE1C variant with TCR beta V- and J-gene trimming was reported in a later analysis.

With regard to this clone: Its target is not known.

V was pared by 5 bases and J by 1 base, with 11 bases between. The CDR3 sequence is 14 residues long. Germline assignment: CDR1 MNHEY and CDR2 SVGAGI. The PCR was carried out with 60 Vbeta primers and 13 Jbeta primers. Data came from immunoSEQ multiplex PCR; TCRdb stores just in-frame clones and leaves some out. The profile covers approximately 140,000 clones, with 73% appearing a single time and 14% taken by the ten largest. The receptor was derived from a human donor in good health. Sequencing was performed on PBMCs. The chain uses TRBV6-5 and TRBJ2-5; a possible D gene is TRBD2 (6 bases). The CDR3 sequence is CASSAGRVQETQYF. DNA of the CDR3: TGTGCCAGCAGTGCGGGACGGGTCCAAGAGACCCAGTACTTC.